The subject of this entry is one TCR beta chain. Some clones are missing from TCRdb's copy, which holds only in-frame ones; the method was immunoSEQ multiplex PCR. Altogether around 170,000 clones are present, more than 75% being singletons, with the ten largest covering approximately 15%. Cohort allocation depended upon clinical history that participants reported. A PCR-confirmed or clinician-diagnosed COVID-19 case had contacted exposed participants within 2 weeks of entry. This sample is drawn from a study of blood T cell repertoires in COVID-19. Overall study context: The United States, Italy and Spain were the sources of the acute and convalescent COVID-19 samples.

The clonotype originates from a man aged 55 to 70 who had been exposed to COVID-19. Sequenced input: PBMCs or T cells enriched from blood (not recorded which).

CDR3 sequence (DNA): TGCGCCAGCAGCCCAGACAGGGCGTTTGCTGAAGCTTTCTTT. Translation gives CASSPDRAFAEAFF. The chain uses TRBV5-1 and TRBJ1-1, with 7 bases aligning to TRBD1. With 4 bases clipped from V and 6 bases from J, the junction kept 9 bases outside the gene matches. Germline-derived CDR1 and CDR2 are SGHRS and YFSETQ. The CDR3 is made up of 14 amino acids.